These 18 T cell receptor beta chains originate from one sample sequenced in a study of cytomegalovirus exposure and HLA in healthy donors. PCR involved 60 Vbeta and 13 Jbeta primers. Some clones are missing from TCRdb's copy, which holds only in-frame ones; the method was immunoSEQ multiplex PCR. Of nearly 110,000 clones in the sample, roughly 82% were seen once. The sequencing input was PBMCs. Receptor source: a man aged 45-60 years in good health and CMV-seronegative.

On this clone: The junction does not match germline at one end; this may be a read error. J is TRBJ1-1 and V is TRBV6-1; D unresolved. The germline V gene has CDR1 MNHNS and CDR2 SASEGT. This CDR3 region has 13 residues. The CDR3 DNA follows: TGTGCCGGCAGTCGAACAGTGAGCACTGAAGCTTTCTTT. Its protein is CAGSRTVSTEAFF.

The chain links TRBV2 to TRBJ2-3; the match to TRBD2 covers 7 bases. The junction had 3 bases not matched to a gene; V was cut back by 6 bases and J by 0 bases. This CDR3 spans 14 amino acids. Germline V lookup: CDR1 SNHLY, CDR2 FYNNEI. CDR3 region: CASRGGTSTDTQYF. The CDR3 DNA follows: TGTGCCAGCAGGGGGGGGACTAGCACAGATACGCAGTATTTT.

V is TRBV6-1 and J is TRBJ1-4; weak D call: TRBD1 (6 bases). V shed 4 bases and J shed 8 bases, with 14 bases lying between them. CDR3 length: 14 residues. The germline CDR1 and CDR2 sequences are MNHNS and SASEGT. The CDR3 sequence is CASSAARGQEKLFF. The CDR3 bases are TGTGCCAGCAGTGCTGCCAGGGGTCAGGAAAAACTGTTTTTT.

The rearrangement uses TRBV28 and TRBJ2-2; 8 nucleotides match TRBD1. CDR1 and CDR2 from the germline V gene are MDHEN and SYDVKM. The CDR3 consists of 14 residues. V lost 7 bases, J lost 4 bases, and 5 bases stayed unmatched. Written as DNA, the CDR3 is TGTGCCAGCACCAGACAGGGGAGCACCGGGGAGCTGTTTTTT. Its protein is CASTRQGSTGELFF.

The chain uses TRBV29-1 and TRBJ2-7; D perhaps matches TRBD1 (6 bases). The V gene's germline CDR1 is SQVTM and CDR2 ANQGSEA. The CDR3 spans 13 residues. Trimming shortened V by 0 bases and J by 3 bases, and 9 bases separated the two germline ends. CDR3: CSVEDSGVYEQYF. CDR3 bases: TGCAGCGTTGAAGATTCAGGGGTCTACGAGCAGTACTTC.

The rearrangement uses TRBV2 and TRBJ2-3; 9 bases map to TRBD1. The germline V gene encodes CDR1 SNHLY and CDR2 FYNNEI. With V trimmed by 4 bases and J by 1 base, 0 bases remained unmatched. The CDR3 has 14 residues. The DNA of the CDR3 is TGTGCCAGCAGTGGGACAGGGGGCACAGATACGCAGTATTTT. Residues: CASSGTGGTDTQYF.

This rearrangement joins TRBV5-6 to TRBJ2-7; no clear D gene. V was trimmed by 0 bases and J by 0 bases, leaving 7 bases between them. Germline CDR1 reads SGHDT; CDR2 reads YYEEEE. CDR3 length equals 14 residues. The CDR3 loop is CASSLALSSYEQYF. The CDR3 DNA follows: TGTGCCAGCAGCTTGGCACTGAGCTCCTACGAGCAGTACTTC. Variable domain in full (rest from reference TRBV5-6 and TRBJ2-7): DAGVTQSPTHLIKTRGQQVTLRCSPKSGHDTVSWYQQALGQGPQFIFQYYEEEERQRGNFPDRFSGHQFPNYSSELNVNALLLGDSALYLCASSLALSSYEQYFGPGTRLTVT.

This chain uses TRBV2 with TRBJ2-4, with a weak D call TRBD2 (5 bases). The V end was cut by 8 bases, the J end by 6 bases, with 11 bases between. The CDR3 has 12 residues. Germline assignment: CDR1 SNHLY and CDR2 FYNNEI. The CDR3, as DNA: TGTGCCAGCGTTTGGACTTCAAACATTCAGTACTTC. Residues: CASVWTSNIQYF.

V and J are TRBV7-6 and TRBJ2-1; TRBD2 agrees at 14 bases. The CDR3 is 16 residues long. Germline V gives CDR1 SGHVS, CDR2 FNYEAQ. Germline trimming cut 5 bases from V and 7 bases from J; bases unmatched to any gene: 7. The DNA of the CDR3 is TGTGCCAGCAGCGCGAGGACTAGCGGGGGGAAAAATGAGCAGTTCTTC. Translated, it gives CASSARTSGGKNEQFF.

The chain uses TRBV6-1 and TRBJ2-7, with D possibly TRBD1 on 6 matching bases. The CDR3 extends over 13 amino acids. CDR1 MNHNS and CDR2 SASEGT come from the germline V gene. V lost 8 bases and J 4 bases, leaving 15 bases between the germline ends. The CDR3 coding sequence is TGTGCCAGCTGGGGGCAGGGTGGGTACGAGCAGTACGTC. Its protein is CASWGQGGYEQYV.

The gene calls are TRBV19 and TRBJ1-2; 9 bases fit TRBD1. V gave up 7 bases and J gave up 4 bases; unmatched junction bases: 4. The germline V gene encodes CDR1 LNHDA and CDR2 SQIVND (reference sequence). There are 13 residues in the CDR3. The CDR3 sequence: CASNLQGAYGYTF. In DNA form, the CDR3 reads TGTGCCAGTAACCTACAGGGGGCCTATGGCTACACCTTC. The whole variable domain, remainder taken from reference TRBV19 and TRBJ1-2, is DGGITQSPKYLFRKEGQNVTLSCEQNLNHDAMYWYRQDPGQGLRLIYYSQIVNDFQKGDIAEGYSVSREKKESFPLTVTSAQKNPTAFYLCASNLQGAYGYTFGSGTRLTVV.

V and J are TRBV5-6 and TRBJ1-1; D is possibly TRBD1 (6 bases). The germline V gene has CDR1 SGHDT and CDR2 YYEEEE. This CDR3 is built from 16 residues. Trimming pared 5 bases from V and 0 bases from J, leaving 17 bases between. CDR3 bases: TGTGCCAGCAGAACAGGGACCGGCGGCATGAACACTGAAGCTTTCTTT. Its translation is CASRTGTGGMNTEAFF.

The rearrangement uses TRBV6-6 and TRBJ1-6; D is ambiguous. Germline CDR1 reads MNHNY; CDR2 reads SVGAGI (reference sequence). V was pared by 5 bases and J by 13 bases, with 12 bases between. The CDR3 is 12 amino acids. The CDR3 protein is CASSPRGGPLHF. In nucleotides, the CDR3 is TGTGCCAGCAGTCCCCGTGGAGGTCCCCTCCACTTT.

The chain couples TRBV5-1 to TRBJ2-1; TRBD2 matches 8 bases. CDR1 is SGHRS, CDR2 YFSETQ, per germline. V was clipped by 0 bases and J by 8 bases; unmatched bases: 19. There are 19 residues in the CDR3. CDR3 coding DNA: TGCGCCAGCAGCTTGGCTAAACCGGGGGGGCTTCAGACCCAGGATGAGCAGTTCTTC. Amino acid sequence: CASSLAKPGGLQTQDEQFF.

The chain is built from TRBV7-9 and TRBJ2-2; D is perhaps TRBD2 (5 bases). This CDR3 is built from 15 residues. V lost 1 base and J 6 bases, leaving 12 bases between the germline ends. Germline CDR1 reads SEHNR; CDR2 reads FQNEAQ (reference sequence). The CDR3: CASSLGTLLSGELFF. For the CDR3, the DNA is TGTGCCAGCAGCTTAGGGACTCTTTTGTCCGGGGAGCTGTTTTTT.

The chain uses TRBV5-4 and TRBJ1-5; D gene unclear. The CDR3 extends over 13 amino acids. The germline CDR1 and CDR2 sequences are SGHNT and YYREEE (reference sequence). V lost 4 bases, J lost 0 bases, and 5 bases lay in between. CDR3 loop: CASSPGSNQPQHF. DNA for the CDR3: TGTGCCAGCAGCCCGGGTAGCAATCAGCCCCAGCATTTT.

This clone showed up just once. The V gene is TRBV7-9, the J gene TRBJ2-3, with D maybe TRBD2 (5 bases). CDR1 and CDR2 (germline): SEHNR, FQNEAQ (reference sequence). V was clipped by 5 bases and J by 4 bases, with 16 bases between them. The CDR3 runs to 15 residues. Written as DNA, the CDR3 is TGTGCCAGCAGCGGTGGTACCTCCGGGGCAGATACGCAGTATTTT. Translating gives CASSGGTSGADTQYF.

This clone was seen more than once but under ten times. The chain is built from TRBV19 and TRBJ2-5, with 8 bases that match TRBD1. The V segment lost 9 bases and the J segment 1 base; nucleotides outside the gene matches: 4. Germline assignment: CDR1 LNHDA and CDR2 SQIVND (reference sequence). The CDR3 runs 13 residues. The CDR3 DNA sequence: TGTGCCAGCGCCGGGACAGGCCAAGAGACCCAGTACTTC. Encoded protein: CASAGTGQETQYF.